This T cell receptor (beta chain) was observed in a study of T cell changes during pregnancy in multiple sclerosis. Assay: immunoSEQ multiplex PCR; the TCRdb copy retains only in-frame clones and omits some. The table lists approximately 40,000 clones, 88% of them singletons. The CDR3 contains 16 residues. Germline loops: CDR1 LGHNA, CDR2 YNFKEQ. V was clipped by 4 bases and J by 5 bases; unmatched bases: 11. This sequence originates from a female donor with multiple sclerosis, enrolled in a pregnancy study. Sequencing was performed on CD4+ T cells from peripheral blood mononuclear cells, taken in the second trimester of pregnancy. This sequence joins TRBV4-2 and TRBJ1-5; 7 nucleotides agree with TRBD1. CDR3 sequence: CASSRQGGPADQPQHF. The CDR3 bases are TGTGCCAGCAGCCGGCAGGGGGGACCTGCGGATCAGCCCCAGCATTTT.